This T cell receptor beta chain was sequenced in a study of monozygotic twins with inflammatory bowel disease. The study, taken as a whole, reports: Concordant and discordant twins showed no difference in repertoire similarity, possibly from limited power.

TCRdb re-called the 5' RACE reads and gives one entry per CDR3 protein, without DNA. The sample has about 380,000 distinct CDR3 sequences; the top ten hold just over 2.5%. As concerns this clonotype: Its specificity is unknown.

CDR3 length: 12 residues. Germline CDR1 and CDR2: DFQATT and SNEGSKA (reference sequence). The sequence was collected from a human donor with ulcerative colitis or Crohn's disease, or a healthy co-twin of an affected twin (not recorded which). This rearrangement joins TRBV20-1 to TRBJ2-3; TCRdb indicates TRBD2, and absent DNA this call remains unverified. The sequencing input was blood. The CDR3 protein is CSARVTSYTQYF.